One T cell receptor beta chain is described in this entry. Antigen specificity is unknown. 60 Vbeta and 13 Jbeta primers were used in PCR. The repertoire was sequenced with immunoSEQ multiplex PCR; TCRdb's copy has only in-frame clones and lacks some. The sample lists about 90,000 clones, 70% to 85% occurring once. The data were taken from a study of cytomegalovirus exposure and HLA in healthy donors. Regarding the study as a whole: A highly shared variant cluster was judged a likely technical artifact. Generally TCR sequences proved uncommon, though certain public TCRs appeared in numerous donors. In a later analysis, parvovirus B19, influenza, CMV and Epstein-Barr virus appeared linked to several top co-occurrence clusters. The authors listed roughly 150 TCR beta chains as cytomegalovirus-associated.

The clonotype comes from a man aged 18 to 29 in good health and CMV-seronegative. The specimen sequenced was PBMCs.

Here the CDR3 reads CASSVQGTEAFF. The CDR3, as DNA: TGTGCCAGCAGCGTACAGGGGACTGAAGCTTTCTTT. The gene calls are TRBV13 and TRBJ1-1; 7 nucleotides match TRBD1. The CDR3 runs 12 residues. Germline loops: CDR1 PRHDT, CDR2 FYEKMQ (reference sequence). The ends lost 5 bases at V and 5 bases at J; junction bases unmatched: 2.